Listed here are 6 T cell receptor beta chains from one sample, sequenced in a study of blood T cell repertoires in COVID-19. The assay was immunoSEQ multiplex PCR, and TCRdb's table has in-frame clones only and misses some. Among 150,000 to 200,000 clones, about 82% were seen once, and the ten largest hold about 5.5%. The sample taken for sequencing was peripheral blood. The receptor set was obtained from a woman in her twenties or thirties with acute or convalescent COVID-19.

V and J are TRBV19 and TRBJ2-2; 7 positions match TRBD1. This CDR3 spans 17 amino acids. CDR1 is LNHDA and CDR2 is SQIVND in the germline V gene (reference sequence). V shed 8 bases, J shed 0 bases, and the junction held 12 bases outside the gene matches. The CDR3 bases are TGTGCCAGTGGAACAGGGGCCCGTTACGCGAACACCGGGGAGCTGTTTTTT. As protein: CASGTGARYANTGELFF.

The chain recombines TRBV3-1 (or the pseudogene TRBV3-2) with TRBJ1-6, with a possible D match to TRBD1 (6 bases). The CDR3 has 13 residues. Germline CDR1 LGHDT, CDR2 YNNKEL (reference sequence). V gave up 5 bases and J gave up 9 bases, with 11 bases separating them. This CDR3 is CASSYQGGSPLHF. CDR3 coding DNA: TGTGCCAGCAGCTATCAAGGGGGTTCACCCCTCCACTTT.

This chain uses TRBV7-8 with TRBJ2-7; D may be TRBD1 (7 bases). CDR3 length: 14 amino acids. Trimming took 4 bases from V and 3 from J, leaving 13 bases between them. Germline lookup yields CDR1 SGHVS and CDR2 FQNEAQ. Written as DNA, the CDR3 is TGTGCCAGCAGCTATAGCCAGGGGGGCTACGAGCAGTACTTC. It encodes CASSYSQGGYEQYF.

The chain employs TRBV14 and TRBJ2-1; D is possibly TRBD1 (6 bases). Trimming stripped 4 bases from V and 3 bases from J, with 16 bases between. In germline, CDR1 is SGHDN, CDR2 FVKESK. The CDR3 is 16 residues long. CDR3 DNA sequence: TGTGCCAGCAGCCTAGAAAGACAGGTTTACTACAATGAGCAGTTCTTC. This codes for CASSLERQVYYNEQFF.

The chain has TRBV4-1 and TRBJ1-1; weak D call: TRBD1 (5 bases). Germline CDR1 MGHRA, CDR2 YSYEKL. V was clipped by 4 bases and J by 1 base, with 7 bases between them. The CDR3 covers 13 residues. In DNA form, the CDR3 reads TGCGCCAGCAGCCCTACAGGGAACACTGAAGCTTTCTTT. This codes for CASSPTGNTEAFF.

The CDR3 spells CASSMETGVRRNQPQHF. The CDR3 DNA follows: TGTGCCAGTAGTATGGAGACAGGGGTGAGACGCAATCAGCCCCAGCATTTT. The gene calls are TRBV19 and TRBJ1-5, with 8 nucleotides matching TRBD1. This CDR3 contains 17 residues. V dropped 3 bases and J dropped 2; count of bases not matched to a gene: 9. CDR1 is LNHDA and CDR2 is SQIVND in the germline V gene (reference sequence). Together with reference TRBV19 and TRBJ1-5, the CDR3 gives the full variable domain: DGGITQSPKYLFRKEGQNVTLSCEQNLNHDAMYWYRQDPGQGLRLIYYSQIVNDFQKGDIAEGYSVSREKKESFPLTVTSAQKNPTAFYLCASSMETGVRRNQPQHFGDGTRLSIL.